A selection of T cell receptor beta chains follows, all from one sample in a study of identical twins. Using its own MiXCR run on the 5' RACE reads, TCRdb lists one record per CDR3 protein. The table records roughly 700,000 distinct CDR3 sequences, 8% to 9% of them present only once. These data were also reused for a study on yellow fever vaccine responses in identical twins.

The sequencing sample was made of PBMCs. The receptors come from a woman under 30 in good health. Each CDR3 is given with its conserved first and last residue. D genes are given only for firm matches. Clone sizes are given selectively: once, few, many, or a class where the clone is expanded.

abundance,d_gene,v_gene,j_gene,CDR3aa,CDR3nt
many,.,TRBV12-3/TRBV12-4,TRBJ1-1,CASSLDDRRNTEAFF,TGTGCCAGCAGTTTAGATGACAGGCGGAACACTGAAGCTTTCTTT
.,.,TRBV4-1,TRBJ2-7,CASSPENNYEQYF,TGCGCCAGCAGCCCGGAAAACAACTACGAGCAGTACTTC
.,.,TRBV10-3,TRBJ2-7,CAISALLAYEQYF,TGTGCCATCAGTGCTCTCTTGGCCTACGAGCAGTACTTC
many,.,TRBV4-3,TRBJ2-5,CASSQDLEGETQYF,TGCGCCAGCAGCCAAGATCTTGAGGGGGAGACCCAGTACTTC
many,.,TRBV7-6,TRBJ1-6,CASSLTGLGDSPLHF,TGTGCCAGCAGCTTAACCGGGCTCGGAGATTCACCCCTCCACTTT
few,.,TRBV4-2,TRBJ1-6,CASSRGGGLESPLHF,TGTGCCAGCAGCCGCGGGGGTGGGCTCGAGTCACCCCTCCACTTT
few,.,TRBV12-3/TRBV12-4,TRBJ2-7,CASSLVIHF,TGTGCCAGCAGTTTAGTTATCCACTTC
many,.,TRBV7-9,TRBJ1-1,CASSFGGVNTEAFF,TGTGCCAGCAGCTTCGGGGGCGTAAACACTGAAGCTTTCTTT
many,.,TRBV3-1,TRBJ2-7,CASSQRTAYEQYF,TGTGCCAGCAGCCAAAGGACAGCCTACGAGCAGTACTTC
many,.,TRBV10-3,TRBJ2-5,CAISDWAGGETQYF,TGTGCCATCAGTGATTGGGCAGGGGGGGAGACCCAGTACTTC
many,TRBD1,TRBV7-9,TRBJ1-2,CASSQTTGGYGYTF,TGTGCCAGCAGCCAAACGACAGGGGGCTATGGCTACACCTTC
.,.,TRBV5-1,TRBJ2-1,CASSLSPGRQDSYNEQFF,TGCGCCAGCAGCTTGTCTCCGGGACGGCAGGACTCCTACAATGAGCAGTTCTTC
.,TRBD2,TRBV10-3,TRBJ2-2,CAHRSRLALIGRGELFF,TGTGCCCACCGATCGAGACTAGCCCTCATCGGGCGCGGGGAGCTGTTTTTT
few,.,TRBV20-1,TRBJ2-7,CSWAPESYEQYF,TGCAGCTGGGCCCCGGAGTCCTACGAGCAGTACTTC
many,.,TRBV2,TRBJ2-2,CASRSEGPGELFF,TGTGCCAGCCGCTCGGAGGGTCCCGGGGAGCTGTTTTTT
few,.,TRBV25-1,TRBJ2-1,CASSEYRGYNEQFF,TGTGCCAGCAGTGAATATCGGGGATACAATGAGCAGTTCTTC
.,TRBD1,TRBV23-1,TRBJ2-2,CASSPETGDTGELFF,TGCGCCAGCAGTCCGGAGACAGGGGACACCGGGGAGCTGTTTTTT
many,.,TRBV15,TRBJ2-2,CATSRGKQITGELFF,TGTGCCACCAGCAGAGGAAAGCAGATCACCGGGGAGCTGTTTTTT
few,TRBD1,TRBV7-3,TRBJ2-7,CASSYWTGAYEQYF,TGTGCCAGCAGCTACTGGACAGGGGCCTACGAGCAGTACTTC
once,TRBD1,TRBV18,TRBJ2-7,CASSTGQGTEQYF,TGTGCCAGCTCAACGGGACAGGGGACCGAGCAGTACTTC
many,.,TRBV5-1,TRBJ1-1,CASSLDRGGYTEAFF,TGCGCCAGCAGCTTGGACCGCGGGGGATACACTGAAGCTTTCTTT
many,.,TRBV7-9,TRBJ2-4,CASSLTLGENIQYF,TGTGCCAGCAGCTTAACACTGGGAGAAAACATTCAGTACTTC
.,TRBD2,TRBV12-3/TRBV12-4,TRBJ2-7,CASTAGVEQYF,TGTGCCAGCACCGCGGGGGTTGAGCAGTACTTC
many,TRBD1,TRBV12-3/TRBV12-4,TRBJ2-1,CASSGTGIGSTYNEQFF,TGTGCCAGCAGCGGGACAGGGATCGGGAGTACCTACAATGAGCAGTTCTTC
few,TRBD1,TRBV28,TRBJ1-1,CASSSSGTGNTEAFF,TGTGCCAGCAGTTCCTCCGGGACAGGGAACACTGAAGCTTTCTTT
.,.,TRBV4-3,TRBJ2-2,CASSLARANTGGLFF,TGCGCCAGCAGCCTAGCTCGCGCGAACACCGGGGGGCTGTTTTTT
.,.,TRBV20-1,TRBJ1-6,CSAVDSRTPLHF,TGCAGTGCTGTTGACAGTCGGACACCCCTCCACTTT
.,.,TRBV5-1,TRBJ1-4,CASSLGTVTNEKLFF,TGCGCCAGCAGCTTGGGGACAGTCACTAATGAAAAACTGTTTTTT
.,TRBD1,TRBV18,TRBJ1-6,CASSPPTGRDSPLHF,TGTGCCAGCTCACCCCCGACAGGGAGGGATTCACCCCTCCACTTT
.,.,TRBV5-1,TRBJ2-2,CASSLVLGGELFF,TGCGCCAGCAGCTTAGTCTTGGGCGGGGAGCTGTTTTTT
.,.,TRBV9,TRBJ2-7,CASSKKTGLAYEQYF,TGTGCCAGCAGCAAAAAGACAGGTTTAGCCTACGAGCAGTACTTC
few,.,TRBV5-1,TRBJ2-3,CASSAPQDTYTQYF,TGCGCCAGCAGCGCCCCACAGGACACATATACGCAGTATTTT
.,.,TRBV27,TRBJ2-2,CASSFLKSGTSANTGELFF,TGTGCCAGCAGTTTCCTCAAATCCGGGACATCGGCGAACACCGGGGAGCTGTTTTTT
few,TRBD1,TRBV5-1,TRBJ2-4,CASSFTGGAAKNIQYF,TGCGCCAGCAGCTTTACAGGGGGCGCGGCCAAAAACATTCAGTACTTC
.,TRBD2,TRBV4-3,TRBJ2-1,CASSQGLADASSYNEQFF,TGCGCCAGCAGCCAAGGACTAGCGGATGCCAGCTCCTACAATGAGCAGTTCTTC
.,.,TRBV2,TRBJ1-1,CASSERRVAEAFF,TGTGCCAGCAGTGAAAGGAGGGTCGCGGAAGCTTTCTTT
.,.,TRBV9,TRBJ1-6,CASSVVGDDSSPLHF,TGTGCCAGCAGCGTAGTGGGGGACGATAGTTCACCCCTCCACTTT
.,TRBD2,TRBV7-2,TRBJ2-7,CASSLELADSYEQYF,TGTGCCAGCAGCTTAGAACTAGCGGACTCCTACGAGCAGTACTTC
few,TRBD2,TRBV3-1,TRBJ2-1,CASSQVTGLAVDEQFF,TGTGCCAGCAGCCAAGTTACGGGTCTAGCGGTCGACGAGCAGTTCTTC
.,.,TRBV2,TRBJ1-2,CASHSYGYTF,TGTGCCAGCCACTCCTATGGCTACACCTTC
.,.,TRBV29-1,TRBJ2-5,CSVAGAQETQYF,TGCAGCGTTGCAGGGGCCCAAGAGACCCAGTACTTC
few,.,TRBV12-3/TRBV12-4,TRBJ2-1,CASSSFRINEQFF,TGTGCCAGCAGTTCTTTCCGGATCAATGAGCAGTTCTTC
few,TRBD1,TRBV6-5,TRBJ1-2,CASNNRAGTEIYGYTF,TGTGCCAGCAATAACCGAGCCGGGACAGAGATCTATGGCTACACCTTC
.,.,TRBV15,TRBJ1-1,CATSEPGTGSSTEAFF,TGTGCCACCAGCGAGCCCGGAACAGGGTCCAGCACTGAAGCTTTCTTT
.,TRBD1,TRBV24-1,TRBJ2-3,CATSDSEQGLETQYF,TGTGCCACCAGTGATTCGGAACAGGGGCTAGAAACGCAGTATTTT
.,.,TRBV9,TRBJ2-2,CASSVVQSSTGELFF,TGTGCCAGCAGCGTAGTACAGAGTAGCACCGGGGAGCTGTTTTTT
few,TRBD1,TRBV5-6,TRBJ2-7,CASSPGTGGKVGYEQYF,TGTGCCAGCAGCCCAGGGACAGGGGGCAAGGTGGGCTACGAGCAGTACTTC
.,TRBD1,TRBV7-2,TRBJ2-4,CASSFPGQPKNIQYF,TGTGCCAGCAGTTTCCCGGGACAGCCCAAAAACATTCAGTACTTC
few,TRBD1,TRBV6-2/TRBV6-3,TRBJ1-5,CASRQTGDHQPQHF,TGTGCCAGCCGCCAAACAGGGGACCATCAGCCCCAGCATTTT
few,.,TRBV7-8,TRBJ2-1,CASTPLASYNEQFF,TGTGCCAGCACTCCCTTAGCCTCCTACAATGAGCAGTTCTTC
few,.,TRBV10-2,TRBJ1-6,CASSENPGGSPLHF,TGCGCCAGCAGTGAGAACCCGGGGGGATCACCCCTCCACTTT
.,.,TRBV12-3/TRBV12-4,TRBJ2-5,CASRSIDGPQYF,TGTGCCAGCAGATCTATCGATGGACCACAGTACTTC
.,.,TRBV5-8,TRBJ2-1,CASSSKDGIFEQFF,TGTGCCAGCAGCTCGAAGGACGGAATTTTTGAGCAGTTCTTC
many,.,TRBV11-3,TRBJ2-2,CASSLGGDTGELFF,TGTGCCAGCAGCTTAGGGGGCGACACCGGGGAGCTGTTTTTT